The next 20 T cell receptor beta chains were all read from a single sample in a study of blood T cells in healthy people across ages (dated by TCRdb to 2014 to 2015). Library generation was performed with 5' RACE. Sequencing was carried out with an Illumina HiSeq 2500. A second roughly 6 to 11 cycle PCR used a sample-barcoded 5' primer and a J-beta primer mix. TCRdb itself trimmed the public reads at Q25 with fastp, ran MiXCR and retained productive beta chains. Rows are combined by CDR3 protein, so each entry shows the most common genes and DNA. The sample table shows 450,000 to 600,000 distinct CDR3 sequences, and roughly a quarter are seen once. Approximately 3.5% of the sample is held by the ten biggest clonotypes. The sample was also linked to a second study, of T cells of mothers and their children.

Sequencing used blood. Receptors were obtained from a boy under 10 years old in good health.

This clonotype was seen a few times. The rearrangement joins TRBV20-1 to TRBJ1-5; the D gene is possibly TRBD1 (6 bases). The V gene's germline CDR1 is DFQATT and CDR2 SNEGSKA (reference sequence). This CDR3 is 14 amino acids long. V was cut by 6 bases and J by 0 bases, with 12 bases left in between. The CDR3 region is CSARRGASNQPQHF. The DNA of the CDR3 is TGCAGTGCCAGAAGGGGGGCTAGCAATCAGCCCCAGCATTTT.

This chain connects TRBV29-1 to TRBJ2-3; the D is unclear. V was pared by 6 bases and J by 14 bases, with 9 bases between. CDR1 is SQVTM and CDR2 is ANQGSEA in the germline V gene. This CDR3 spans 8 amino acids. The CDR3 sequence is CSVADRYF. The DNA for the CDR3 is TGCAGCGTCGCCGACCGGTATTTT.

This clonotype came up a few times. The genes are TRBV5-1 and TRBJ2-5, with 12 bases that match TRBD1. The CDR3 spans 15 residues. Germline CDR1 reads SGHRS; CDR2 reads YFSETQ. V lost 4 bases and J lost 4; bases outside the gene matches: 5. In nucleotides, the CDR3 is TGCGCCAGCAGCGCGGGACAGGGGGCAGGAGAGACCCAGTACTTC. The encoded protein is CASSAGQGAGETQYF.

J is TRBJ1-1 and V is TRBV6-1; D unresolved. Trimming removed 0 bases at V and 0 bases at J, with 8 bases between. Looked up from germline, CDR1 is MNHNS and CDR2 is SASEGT. The CDR3 runs to 15 residues. CDR3 amino acids: CASSEAGRMNTEAFF. The CDR3 DNA is TGTGCCAGCAGTGAAGCTGGACGGATGAACACTGAAGCTTTCTTT.

The chain uses TRBV7-9 and TRBJ1-1; a weak D match, TRBD1 (5 bases). This CDR3 comprises 17 residues. Germline V lookup: CDR1 SEHNR, CDR2 FQNEAQ (reference sequence). Trimming removed 6 bases from V and 0 bases from J, with 20 bases in between. The CDR3 here is CASSSWARGQMNTEAFF. CDR3 bases: TGTGCCAGCAGTTCCTGGGCTAGGGGCCAAATGAACACTGAAGCTTTCTTT.

The chain combines TRBV25-1 with TRBJ1-1; D gene unclear. CDR1 is MGHDK and CDR2 is SYGVNS in the germline V gene. The length of the CDR3 is 14 residues. V was trimmed by 8 bases and J by 0 bases, leaving 13 bases between them. CDR3 sequence: CASGFRGMNTEAFF. The CDR3 DNA is TGTGCCAGCGGATTTCGAGGGATGAACACTGAAGCTTTCTTT. Full variable domain (rest looked up from reference TRBV25-1 and TRBJ1-1): EADIYQTPRYLVIGTGKKITLECSQTMGHDKMYWYQQDPGMELHLIHYSYGVNSTEKGDLSSESTVSRIRTEHFPLTLESARPSHTSQYLCASGFRGMNTEAFFGQGTRLTVV.

The chain carries TRBV20-1 and TRBJ2-3; 9 nucleotides align to TRBD2. The junction had 13 bases not matched to a gene; V was cut back by 5 bases and J by 4 bases. This CDR3 has 16 residues. Germline assignment: CDR1 DFQATT and CDR2 SNEGSKA (reference sequence). The CDR3 region has the DNA TGCAGTGCTCGCCTTTTGGGCGGGAGGGCCGCAGATACGCAGTATTTT. It is translated as CSARLLGGRAADTQYF.

There are a few counts of this clonotype. The chain joins TRBV14 to TRBJ2-7; the D gene is possibly TRBD1 (5 bases). CDR1 is SGHDN, CDR2 FVKESK, per germline. The CDR3 sequence is 11 residues long. Deletions cut 8 bases from V and 2 bases from J, with 7 bases between. CDR3 in amino acids: CASGRAYEQYF. CDR3 DNA sequence: TGTGCCAGCGGCAGGGCCTACGAGCAGTACTTC.

The chain recombines TRBV29-1 with TRBJ2-2, with 8 bases aligning to TRBD2. This CDR3 has 16 amino acids. Germline V gene data show CDR1 as SQVTM and CDR2 as ANQGSEA. V shed 5 bases, J shed 7 bases, and the junction held 15 bases outside the gene matches. CDR3 coding DNA: TGCAGCGTTCTCGGGGCGGTCCGAGCGGGAGACGGGGAGCTGTTTTTT. This gives the protein CSVLGAVRAGDGELFF.

This clonotype was counted a few times. The rearrangement links TRBV11-2 to TRBJ2-3; TRBD2 matches 12 bases. Trimming removed 5 bases from V and 4 bases from J; junction bases left unmatched: 22. Germline V CDR1 and CDR2: SGHAT, FQNNGV. CDR3 size: 21 residues. The CDR3 DNA reads TGTGCCAGCAGCCGAACCAAGACTAGCGGGAGTAGGAAGGACACGGCAGATACGCAGTATTTT. Translation: CASSRTKTSGSRKDTADTQYF.

This clonotype has a handful of counts. This rearrangement joins TRBV5-1 to TRBJ2-1; the match to TRBD1 covers 7 bases. After removal of 7 bases from V and 5 bases from J, the junction contained 9 bases not matched to a gene. The V gene's germline CDR1 is SGHRS and CDR2 YFSETQ. CDR3 length: 14 residues. This chain's CDR3 is CASRPPGTDNEQFF. As DNA, the CDR3 is TGCGCCAGCCGGCCCCCTGGGACAGACAATGAGCAGTTCTTC.

The rearrangement links TRBV30 to TRBJ1-5; weak D call: TRBD1 (5 bases). Trimming left V 0 bases short and J 11 bases short, with 14 bases between. The germline V gene encodes CDR1 GTSNPN and CDR2 SVGIG (reference sequence). This CDR3 has 13 amino acids. CDR3 protein: CAWSVGVFRAQHF. DNA of the CDR3: TGTGCCTGGAGTGTAGGGGTTTTTCGGGCCCAGCATTTT.

This chain connects TRBV4-1 to TRBJ2-5; TRBD2 aligns across 14 bases. The CDR3 has 20 residues. J lost 0 bases, V lost 2 bases, and 11 bases had no gene match. CDR1 is MGHRA and CDR2 is YSYEKL in the germline V gene. The CDR3 loop reads CASSQTMGLAGAPDQETQYF. CDR3 DNA: TGCGCCAGCAGCCAAACGATGGGACTAGCGGGGGCCCCCGACCAAGAGACCCAGTACTTC.

A few counts support this clonotype. The chain has TRBV25-1 and TRBJ1-2, with D unclear. Looked up from germline, CDR1 is MGHDK and CDR2 is SYGVNS. Trimming removed 1 base from V and 8 bases from J, with 14 bases in between. The CDR3 consists of 14 residues. This CDR3 reads CASSEWKEVGGYTF. For the CDR3, the DNA is TGTGCCAGCAGTGAATGGAAGGAAGTGGGGGGCTACACCTTC.

This clonotype was counted once. V is TRBV27 and J is TRBJ2-5, with unresolved D. The J call may be in error: the DNA end matches TRBJ2-1 better. Germline V gene data show CDR1 as MNHEY and CDR2 as SMNVEV (reference sequence). The CDR3 has 11 amino acids. The chain's CDR3 is CASSLFGEQFF. The CDR3 region has the DNA TGTGCCAGCAGTTTATTCGGTGAGCAGTTCTTC.

This clonotype showed up just a few times. This sequence joins TRBV11-2 and TRBJ1-2; D remains ambiguous. The CDR3 length is 14 residues. From germline, CDR1 is SGHAT and CDR2 FQNNGV. V was cut by 3 bases and J by 5 bases, with 13 bases left in between. CDR3 nucleotide sequence: TGTGCCAGCAGCTTGGAACGGAGAAGATATGGCTACACCTTC. Amino acids: CASSLERRRYGYTF.

V and J are TRBV20-1 and TRBJ2-5; 8 nucleotides align to TRBD1. Trimming cost V 0 bases and J 4 bases; bases outside gene matches: 7. The length of the CDR3 is 15 residues. The germline V gene encodes CDR1 DFQATT and CDR2 SNEGSKA (reference sequence). The CDR3 sequence is CSARDGSTGAETQYF. In DNA form, the CDR3 reads TGCAGTGCTAGAGATGGGTCGACAGGGGCAGAGACCCAGTACTTC.

This clonotype was seen once. An end of the junction differs from the germline gene, which may be a read error. The V and J genes are TRBV29-1 and TRBJ1-2; TRBD1 matches 9 bases. This CDR3 has 12 residues. CDR1 and CDR2 (germline): SQVTM, ANQGSEA. As DNA, the CDR3 is TGCAGCGCTAAGGGACAGGGAGATGGCTGCACCTTC. Encoded protein: CSAKGQGDGCTF.

The DNA for the CDR3 is TGTGCCAGCAGCTTAGTACCAGATGGTGGCGGTGAGCAGTTCTTC. Amino acids: CASSLVPDGGGEQFF. The gene calls are TRBV7-9 and TRBJ2-5, with D hard to call. The DNA matches TRBJ2-1 better at its end, which makes the J call doubtful. CDR3 length equals 15 residues. The germline V gene has CDR1 SEHNR and CDR2 FQNEAQ (reference sequence).

This clonotype has more than one count but fewer than ten. V is TRBV6-5 and J is TRBJ1-1, with D hard to call. The germline V gene has CDR1 MNHEY and CDR2 SVGAGI. Trimming cost V 2 bases and J 5 bases, with 9 bases left between them. This CDR3 spans 13 amino acids. In nucleotides, the CDR3 is TGTGCCAGCAGTTACGGTGCCGGGACTGAAGCTTTCTTT. Its translation is CASSYGAGTEAFF.